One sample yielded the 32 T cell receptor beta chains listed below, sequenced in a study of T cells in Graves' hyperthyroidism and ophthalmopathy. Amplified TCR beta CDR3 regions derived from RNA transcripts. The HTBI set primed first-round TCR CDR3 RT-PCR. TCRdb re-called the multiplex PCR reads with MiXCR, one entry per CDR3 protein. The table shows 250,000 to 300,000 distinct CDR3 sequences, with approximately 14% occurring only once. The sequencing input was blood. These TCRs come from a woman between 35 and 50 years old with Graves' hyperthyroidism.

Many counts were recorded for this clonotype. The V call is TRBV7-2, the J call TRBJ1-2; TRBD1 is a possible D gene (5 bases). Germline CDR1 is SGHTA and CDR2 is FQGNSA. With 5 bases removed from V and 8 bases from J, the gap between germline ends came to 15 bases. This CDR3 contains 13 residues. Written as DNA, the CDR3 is TGTGCCAGCAGCATCAACTCCAGGGTCGGCTACACCTTC. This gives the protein CASSINSRVGYTF.

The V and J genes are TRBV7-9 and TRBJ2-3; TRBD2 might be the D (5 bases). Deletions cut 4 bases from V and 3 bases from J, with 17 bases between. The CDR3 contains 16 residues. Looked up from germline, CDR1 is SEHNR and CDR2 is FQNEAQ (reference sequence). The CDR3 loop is CASSSWRTVGTDTQYF. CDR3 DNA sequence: TGTGCCAGCAGCTCCTGGAGGACGGTGGGAACAGATACGCAGTATTTT.

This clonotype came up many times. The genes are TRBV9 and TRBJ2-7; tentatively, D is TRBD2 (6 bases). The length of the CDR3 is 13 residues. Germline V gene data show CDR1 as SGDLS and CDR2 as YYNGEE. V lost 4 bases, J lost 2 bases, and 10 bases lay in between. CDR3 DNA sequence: TGTGCCAGCAGCTACGGGGGAACCTACGAGCAGTACTTC. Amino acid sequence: CASSYGGTYEQYF.

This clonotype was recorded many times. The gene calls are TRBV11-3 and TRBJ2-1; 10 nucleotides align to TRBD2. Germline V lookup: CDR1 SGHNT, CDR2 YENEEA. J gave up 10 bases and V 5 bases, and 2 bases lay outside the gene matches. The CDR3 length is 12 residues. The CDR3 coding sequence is TGTGCCAGCAGCCTAGCGGGAGAGGAGCAGTTCTTC. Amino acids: CASSLAGEEQFF.

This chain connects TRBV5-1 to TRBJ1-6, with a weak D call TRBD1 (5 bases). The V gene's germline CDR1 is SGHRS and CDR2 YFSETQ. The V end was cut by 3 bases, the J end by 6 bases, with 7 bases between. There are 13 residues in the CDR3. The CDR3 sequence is CASSSGVNSPLHF. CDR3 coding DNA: TGCGCCAGCAGCTCGGGGGTTAATTCACCCCTCCACTTT.

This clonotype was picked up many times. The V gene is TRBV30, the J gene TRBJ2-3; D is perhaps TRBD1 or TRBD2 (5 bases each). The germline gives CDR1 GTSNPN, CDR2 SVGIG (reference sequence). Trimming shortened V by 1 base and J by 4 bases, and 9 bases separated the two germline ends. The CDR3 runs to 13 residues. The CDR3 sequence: CAWSGGSADTQYF. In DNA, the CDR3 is TGTGCCTGGAGTGGGGGGTCAGCAGATACGCAGTATTTT.

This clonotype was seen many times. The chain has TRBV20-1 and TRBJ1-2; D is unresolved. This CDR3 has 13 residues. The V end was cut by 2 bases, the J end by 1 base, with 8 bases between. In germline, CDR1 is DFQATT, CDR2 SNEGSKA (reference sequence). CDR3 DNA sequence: TGCAGTGCTAGACCGCAGGATAACTATGGCTACACCTTC. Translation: CSARPQDNYGYTF.

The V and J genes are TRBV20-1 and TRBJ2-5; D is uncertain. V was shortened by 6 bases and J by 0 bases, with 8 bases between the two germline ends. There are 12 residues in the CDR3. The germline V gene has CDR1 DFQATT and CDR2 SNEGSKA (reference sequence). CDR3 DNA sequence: TGCAGTGCCCAAGAATACCAAGAGACCCAGTACTTC. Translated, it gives CSAQEYQETQYF.

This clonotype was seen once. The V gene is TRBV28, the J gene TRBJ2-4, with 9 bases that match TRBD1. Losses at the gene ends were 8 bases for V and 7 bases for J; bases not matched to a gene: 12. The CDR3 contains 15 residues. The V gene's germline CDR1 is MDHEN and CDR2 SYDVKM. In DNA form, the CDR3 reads TGTGCCAGCGGATCCGGGACAGGGTTGGGGAACATTCAGTACTTC. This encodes CASGSGTGLGNIQYF. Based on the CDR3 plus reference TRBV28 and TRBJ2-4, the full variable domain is DVKVTQSSRYLVKRTGEKVFLECVQDMDHENMFWYRQDPGLGLRLIYFSYDVKMKEKGDIPEGYSVSREKKERFSLILESASTNQTSMYLCASGSGTGLGNIQYFGAGTRLSVL.

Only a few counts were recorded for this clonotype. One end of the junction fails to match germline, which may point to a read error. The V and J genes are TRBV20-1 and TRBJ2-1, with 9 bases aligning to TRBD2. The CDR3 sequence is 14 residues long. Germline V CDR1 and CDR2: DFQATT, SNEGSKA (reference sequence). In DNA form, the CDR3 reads TGCAGTGCTTCCAGCAGACTAGCGGACAATGAGCAGTCCTTC. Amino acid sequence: CSASSRLADNEQSF.

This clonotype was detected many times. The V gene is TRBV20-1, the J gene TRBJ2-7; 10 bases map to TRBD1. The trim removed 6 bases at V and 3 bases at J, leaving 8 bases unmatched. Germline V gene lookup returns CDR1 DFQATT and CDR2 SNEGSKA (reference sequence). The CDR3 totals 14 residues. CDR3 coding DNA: TGCAGTGCCTACGGGACAGGGGAGAACTACGAGCAGTACTTC. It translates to CSAYGTGENYEQYF.

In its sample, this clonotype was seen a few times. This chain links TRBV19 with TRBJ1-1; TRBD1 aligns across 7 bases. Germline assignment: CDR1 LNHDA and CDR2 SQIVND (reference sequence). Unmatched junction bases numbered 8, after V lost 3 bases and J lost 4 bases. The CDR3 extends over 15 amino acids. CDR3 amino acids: CASSISGGLGTEAFF. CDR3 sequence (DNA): TGTGCCAGTAGTATCTCAGGGGGTTTGGGCACTGAAGCTTTCTTT.

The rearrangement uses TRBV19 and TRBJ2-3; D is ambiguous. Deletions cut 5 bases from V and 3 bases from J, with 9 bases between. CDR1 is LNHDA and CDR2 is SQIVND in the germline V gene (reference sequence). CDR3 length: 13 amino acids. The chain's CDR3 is CASSSQVTDTQYF. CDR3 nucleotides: TGTGCCAGTAGTTCACAAGTTACAGATACGCAGTATTTT.

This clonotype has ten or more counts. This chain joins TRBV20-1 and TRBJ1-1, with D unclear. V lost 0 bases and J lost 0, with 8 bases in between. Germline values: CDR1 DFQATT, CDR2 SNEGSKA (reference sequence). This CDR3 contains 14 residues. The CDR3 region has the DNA TGCAGTGCTAGAGATCAACCTTTGAACACTGAAGCTTTCTTT. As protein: CSARDQPLNTEAFF.

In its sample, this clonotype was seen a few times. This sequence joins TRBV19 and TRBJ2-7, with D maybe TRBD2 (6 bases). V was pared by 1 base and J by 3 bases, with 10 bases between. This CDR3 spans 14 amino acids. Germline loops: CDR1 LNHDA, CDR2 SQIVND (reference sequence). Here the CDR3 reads CASSIGGSGYEQYF. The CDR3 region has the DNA TGTGCCAGTAGTATAGGGGGTAGCGGCTACGAGCAGTACTTC. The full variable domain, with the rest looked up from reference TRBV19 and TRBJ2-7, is DGGITQSPKYLFRKEGQNVTLSCEQNLNHDAMYWYRQDPGQGLRLIYYSQIVNDFQKGDIAEGYSVSREKKESFPLTVTSAQKNPTAFYLCASSIGGSGYEQYFGPGTRLTVT.

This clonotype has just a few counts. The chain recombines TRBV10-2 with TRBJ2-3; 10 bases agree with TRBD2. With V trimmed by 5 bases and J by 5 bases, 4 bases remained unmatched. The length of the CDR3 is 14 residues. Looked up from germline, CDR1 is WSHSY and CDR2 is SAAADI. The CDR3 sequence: CASSRTSGVDTQYF. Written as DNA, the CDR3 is TGCGCCAGCAGTCGGACTAGCGGAGTAGATACGCAGTATTTT.

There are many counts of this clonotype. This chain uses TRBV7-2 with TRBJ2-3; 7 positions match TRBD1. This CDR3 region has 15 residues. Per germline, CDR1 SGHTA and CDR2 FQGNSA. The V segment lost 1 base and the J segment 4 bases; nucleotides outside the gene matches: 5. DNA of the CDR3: TGTGCCAGCAGCTTAGAGGGGGCTAGGGCAGATACGCAGTATTTT. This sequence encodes CASSLEGARADTQYF.

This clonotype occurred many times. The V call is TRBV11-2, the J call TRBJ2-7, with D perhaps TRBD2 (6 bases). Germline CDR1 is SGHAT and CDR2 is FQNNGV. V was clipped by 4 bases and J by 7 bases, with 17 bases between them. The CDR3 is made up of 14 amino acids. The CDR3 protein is CASSYSSGAGEQYF. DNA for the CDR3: TGTGCCAGCAGCTATAGTAGCGGCGCGGGGGAGCAGTACTTC.

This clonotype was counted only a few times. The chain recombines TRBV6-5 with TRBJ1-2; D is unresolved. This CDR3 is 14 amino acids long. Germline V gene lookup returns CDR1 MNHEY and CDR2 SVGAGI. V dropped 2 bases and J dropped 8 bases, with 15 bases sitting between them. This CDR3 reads CASSYEIIIGGYTF. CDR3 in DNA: TGTGCCAGCAGTTACGAAATTATAATTGGCGGCTACACCTTC.

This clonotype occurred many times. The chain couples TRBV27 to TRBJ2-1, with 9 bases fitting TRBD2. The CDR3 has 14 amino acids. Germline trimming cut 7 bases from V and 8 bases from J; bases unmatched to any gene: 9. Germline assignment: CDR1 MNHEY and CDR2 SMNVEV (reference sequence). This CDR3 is CASTGTSIWDEQFF. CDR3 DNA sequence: TGTGCCAGCACCGGGACTAGCATTTGGGATGAGCAGTTCTTC.

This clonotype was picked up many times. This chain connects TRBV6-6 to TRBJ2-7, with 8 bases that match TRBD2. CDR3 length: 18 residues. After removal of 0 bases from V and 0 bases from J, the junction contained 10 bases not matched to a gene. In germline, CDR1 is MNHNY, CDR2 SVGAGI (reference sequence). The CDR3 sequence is CASSYSSPGGPSSYEQYF. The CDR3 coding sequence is TGTGCCAGCAGTTACTCGTCGCCGGGAGGGCCCTCCTCCTACGAGCAGTACTTC.

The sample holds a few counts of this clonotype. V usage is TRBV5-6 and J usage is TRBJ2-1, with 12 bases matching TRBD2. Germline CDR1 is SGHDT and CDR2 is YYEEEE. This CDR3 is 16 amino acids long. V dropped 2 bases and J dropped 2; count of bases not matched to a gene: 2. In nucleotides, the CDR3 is TGTGCCAGCAGCTTAGGACTAGCGGGAACCTACAATGAGCAGTTCTTC. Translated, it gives CASSLGLAGTYNEQFF.

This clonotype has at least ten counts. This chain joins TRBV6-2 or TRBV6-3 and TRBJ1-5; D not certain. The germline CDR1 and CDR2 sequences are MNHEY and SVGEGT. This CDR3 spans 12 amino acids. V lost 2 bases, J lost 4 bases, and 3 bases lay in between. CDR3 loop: CASSYTNQPQHF. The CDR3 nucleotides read TGTGCCAGCAGTTACACGAATCAGCCCCAGCATTTT.

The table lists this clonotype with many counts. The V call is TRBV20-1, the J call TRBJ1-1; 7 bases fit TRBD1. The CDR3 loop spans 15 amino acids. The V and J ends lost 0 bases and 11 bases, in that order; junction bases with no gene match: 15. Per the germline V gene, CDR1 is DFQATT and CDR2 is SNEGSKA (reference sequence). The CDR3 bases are TGCAGTGCTAGAGAAGGGGGCAGCTCCTTAGCCGGGGCTTTCTTT. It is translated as CSAREGGSSLAGAFF.

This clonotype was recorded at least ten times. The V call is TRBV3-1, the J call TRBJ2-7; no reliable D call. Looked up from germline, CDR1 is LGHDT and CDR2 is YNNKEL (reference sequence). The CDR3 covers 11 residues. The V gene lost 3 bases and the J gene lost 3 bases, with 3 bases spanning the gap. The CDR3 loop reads CASSQNYEQYF. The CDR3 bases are TGTGCCAGCAGCCAGAACTACGAGCAGTACTTC.

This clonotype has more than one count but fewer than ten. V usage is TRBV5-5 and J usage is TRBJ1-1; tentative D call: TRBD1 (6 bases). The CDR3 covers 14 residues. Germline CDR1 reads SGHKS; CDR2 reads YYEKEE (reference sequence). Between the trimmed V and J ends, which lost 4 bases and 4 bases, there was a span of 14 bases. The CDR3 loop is CASSTPGGPTEAFF. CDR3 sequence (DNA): TGTGCCAGCAGCACCCCCGGGGGCCCCACTGAAGCTTTCTTT.

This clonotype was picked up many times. CDR3 amino acids: CAISERQDNSPLHF. The CDR3 nucleotides read TGTGCCATCAGTGAGCGACAGGACAATTCACCCCTCCACTTT. The chain couples TRBV10-3 to TRBJ1-6; a possible D gene is TRBD1 (6 bases). The CDR3 runs to 14 residues. The germline V gene has CDR1 ENHRY and CDR2 SYGVKD. The ends were cut back, 2 bases at V and 7 bases at J, with 9 bases in the middle.

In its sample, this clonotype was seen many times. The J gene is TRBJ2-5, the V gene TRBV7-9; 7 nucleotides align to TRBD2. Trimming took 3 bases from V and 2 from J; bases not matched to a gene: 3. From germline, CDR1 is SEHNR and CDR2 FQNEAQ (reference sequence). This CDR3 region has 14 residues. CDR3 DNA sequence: TGTGCCAGCAGCTTCGGCGGGAGTCAAGAGACCCAGTACTTC. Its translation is CASSFGGSQETQYF.

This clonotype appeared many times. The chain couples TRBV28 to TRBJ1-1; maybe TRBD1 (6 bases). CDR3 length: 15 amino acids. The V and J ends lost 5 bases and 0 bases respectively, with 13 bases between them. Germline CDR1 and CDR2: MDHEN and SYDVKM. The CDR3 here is CASSPLTGVNTEAFF. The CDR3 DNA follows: TGTGCCAGCAGTCCTTTGACAGGCGTGAACACTGAAGCTTTCTTT.

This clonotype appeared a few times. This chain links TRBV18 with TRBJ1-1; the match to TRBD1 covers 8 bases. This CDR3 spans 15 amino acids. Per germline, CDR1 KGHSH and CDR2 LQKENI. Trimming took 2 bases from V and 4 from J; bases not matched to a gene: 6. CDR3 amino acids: CASSPTTQGGTEAFF. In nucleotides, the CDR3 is TGTGCCAGCTCACCAACGACACAGGGGGGCACTGAAGCTTTCTTT.

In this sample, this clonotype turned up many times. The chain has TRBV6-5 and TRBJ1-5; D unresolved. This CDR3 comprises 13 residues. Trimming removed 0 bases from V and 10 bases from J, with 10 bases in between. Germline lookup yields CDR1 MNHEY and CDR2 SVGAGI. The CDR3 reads CASSYSIRDPQHF. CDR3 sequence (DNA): TGTGCCAGCAGTTACTCCATTCGAGATCCCCAGCATTTT.

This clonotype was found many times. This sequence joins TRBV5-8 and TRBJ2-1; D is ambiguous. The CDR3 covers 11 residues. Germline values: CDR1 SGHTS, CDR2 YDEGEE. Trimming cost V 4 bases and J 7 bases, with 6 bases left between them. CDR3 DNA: TGTGCCAGCAGCAAATTTAATGAGCAGTTCTTC. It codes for CASSKFNEQFF.